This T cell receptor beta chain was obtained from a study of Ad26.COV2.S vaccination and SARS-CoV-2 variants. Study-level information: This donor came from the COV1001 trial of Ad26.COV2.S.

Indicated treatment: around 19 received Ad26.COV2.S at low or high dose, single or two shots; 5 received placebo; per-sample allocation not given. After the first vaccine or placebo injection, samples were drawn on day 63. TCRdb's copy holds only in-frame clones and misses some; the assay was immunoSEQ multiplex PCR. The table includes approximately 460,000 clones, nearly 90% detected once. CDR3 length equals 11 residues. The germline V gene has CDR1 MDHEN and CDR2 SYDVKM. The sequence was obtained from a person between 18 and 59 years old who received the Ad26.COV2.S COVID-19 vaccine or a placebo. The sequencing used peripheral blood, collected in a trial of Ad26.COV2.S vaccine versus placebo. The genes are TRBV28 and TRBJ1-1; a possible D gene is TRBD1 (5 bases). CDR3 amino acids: CVGRGRGEAFF. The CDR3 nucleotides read TGTGTCGGCCGGGGGAGAGGTGAAGCTTTCTTT.